This T cell receptor (beta chain) was recovered during a study of CD8 T cells in ankylosing spondylitis. Notes on this clonotype: The antigen is unknown.

TCRdb reanalysed the 5' RACE reads using MiXCR and keeps one entry per CDR3 protein. The profile shows 200,000 or so distinct CDR3 sequences, 10% to 15% of them singletons. The CDR3 runs 16 residues. Trimming stripped 1 base from V and 6 bases from J, with 17 bases between. Germline V gene sequence: CDR1 SEHNR, CDR2 FQNEAQ (reference sequence). Whole-study findings and limits: What appeared characteristic of ankylosing spondylitis blood was a TCR beta motif of several highly homologous variants.

The sequence was collected from a female donor with ankylosing spondylitis or in good health (not recorded which). Sequenced: blood, either unsorted or a sorted T cell fraction (not recorded which). The chain carries TRBV7-9 and TRBJ2-3; D may correspond to TRBD1 or TRBD2 (5 bases each). The CDR3 sequence: CASSLVGLAGSDTQYF. The CDR3, as DNA: TGTGCCAGCAGCTTAGTGGGGCTAGCAGGGTCGGATACGCAGTATTTT.